This entry lists 3 T cell receptor beta chains sequenced from one sample in a study of early T cells in non-severe SARS-CoV-2 infection (dated by TCRdb to 2020 to 2023). The method was 5' RACE. The instrument given in TCRdb is NextSeq 500. The public reads were quality trimmed at Q25 with fastp and then assembled into clones with MiXCR by TCRdb, keeping productive beta chains. Each entry is one CDR3 protein sequence, shown with its most common DNA and genes. The sample table lists some 77,000 distinct CDR3 sequences, roughly 13% of them with a count of one. 1.1% of the sample is held by the ten biggest clonotypes. The sample taken for sequencing was whole blood. Source of these receptors: an adult who was a healthcare worker with PCR-confirmed SARS-CoV-2 infection or an uninfected control (not recorded which).

This clonotype was recorded at least ten times. The chain combines TRBV15 with TRBJ1-2, with TRBD1 matching over 7 bases. The CDR3 runs 14 residues. V shed 5 bases, J shed 1 base, and the junction held 4 bases outside the gene matches. Germline V gene sequence: CDR1 LNHNV, CDR2 YYDKDF (reference sequence). In nucleotides, the CDR3 is TGTGCCACCAGCCCGGACAGGAATAACTATGGCTACACCTTC. Amino acids: CATSPDRNNYGYTF.

V and J are TRBV6-6 and TRBJ2-1; 9 bases fit TRBD2. Germline lookup yields CDR1 MNHNY and CDR2 SVGAGI (reference sequence). With V trimmed by 6 bases and J by 1 base, 10 bases remained unmatched. The length of the CDR3 is 17 residues. In DNA form, the CDR3 reads TGTGCCAGCAGCCCCATAGCGGGAGTACCGTCCTACAATGAGCAGTTCTTC. This gives the protein CASSPIAGVPSYNEQFF.

The chain combines TRBV7-9 with TRBJ2-3; D remains ambiguous. The CDR3 is 15 residues long. The V gene lost 6 bases and the J gene lost 0 bases, with 13 bases spanning the gap. Germline V gene lookup returns CDR1 SEHNR and CDR2 FQNEAQ (reference sequence). In nucleotides, the CDR3 is TGTGCCAGCAGTTTAAAAGGAATTAGCACAGATACGCAGTATTTT. It specifies CASSLKGISTDTQYF.